This TCR beta chain was sequenced during a study of OX40 agonist ivuxolimab in advanced cancers. Whole-study context: The patients' treatment was ivuxolimab, an agonistic anti-OX40 (CD134) antibody. At 0.01 to 10 mg/kg, ivuxolimab was administered intravenously to patients every 2 weeks. The dose-escalation cohort had hepatocellular carcinoma, melanoma, renal cell or head and neck cancer.

This CDR3 spans 14 amino acids. Trimming shortened V by 6 bases and J by 3 bases, and 14 bases separated the two germline ends. Germline values: CDR1 LNHNV, CDR2 YYDKDF (reference sequence). The method was immunoSEQ multiplex PCR; TCRdb's version includes in-frame clones alone and lacks a portion of them. This table holds around 72,000 clones, approximately 89% found once. Blood sampling took place at baseline, cycle 4 day 1, and cycle 7 day 1. This specimen was CD4+ or CD8+ T cells sorted from blood, taken in a trial of the OX40 agonist ivuxolimab. The TCR sequence derives from an adult with an advanced solid tumor such as melanoma, head and neck, liver or kidney cancer. The chain links TRBV15 to TRBJ1-1; D gene uncertain. CDR3: CATRLGKRDTEAFF. For the CDR3, the DNA is TGTGCCACCAGACTTGGCAAGAGGGACACTGAAGCTTTCTTT.